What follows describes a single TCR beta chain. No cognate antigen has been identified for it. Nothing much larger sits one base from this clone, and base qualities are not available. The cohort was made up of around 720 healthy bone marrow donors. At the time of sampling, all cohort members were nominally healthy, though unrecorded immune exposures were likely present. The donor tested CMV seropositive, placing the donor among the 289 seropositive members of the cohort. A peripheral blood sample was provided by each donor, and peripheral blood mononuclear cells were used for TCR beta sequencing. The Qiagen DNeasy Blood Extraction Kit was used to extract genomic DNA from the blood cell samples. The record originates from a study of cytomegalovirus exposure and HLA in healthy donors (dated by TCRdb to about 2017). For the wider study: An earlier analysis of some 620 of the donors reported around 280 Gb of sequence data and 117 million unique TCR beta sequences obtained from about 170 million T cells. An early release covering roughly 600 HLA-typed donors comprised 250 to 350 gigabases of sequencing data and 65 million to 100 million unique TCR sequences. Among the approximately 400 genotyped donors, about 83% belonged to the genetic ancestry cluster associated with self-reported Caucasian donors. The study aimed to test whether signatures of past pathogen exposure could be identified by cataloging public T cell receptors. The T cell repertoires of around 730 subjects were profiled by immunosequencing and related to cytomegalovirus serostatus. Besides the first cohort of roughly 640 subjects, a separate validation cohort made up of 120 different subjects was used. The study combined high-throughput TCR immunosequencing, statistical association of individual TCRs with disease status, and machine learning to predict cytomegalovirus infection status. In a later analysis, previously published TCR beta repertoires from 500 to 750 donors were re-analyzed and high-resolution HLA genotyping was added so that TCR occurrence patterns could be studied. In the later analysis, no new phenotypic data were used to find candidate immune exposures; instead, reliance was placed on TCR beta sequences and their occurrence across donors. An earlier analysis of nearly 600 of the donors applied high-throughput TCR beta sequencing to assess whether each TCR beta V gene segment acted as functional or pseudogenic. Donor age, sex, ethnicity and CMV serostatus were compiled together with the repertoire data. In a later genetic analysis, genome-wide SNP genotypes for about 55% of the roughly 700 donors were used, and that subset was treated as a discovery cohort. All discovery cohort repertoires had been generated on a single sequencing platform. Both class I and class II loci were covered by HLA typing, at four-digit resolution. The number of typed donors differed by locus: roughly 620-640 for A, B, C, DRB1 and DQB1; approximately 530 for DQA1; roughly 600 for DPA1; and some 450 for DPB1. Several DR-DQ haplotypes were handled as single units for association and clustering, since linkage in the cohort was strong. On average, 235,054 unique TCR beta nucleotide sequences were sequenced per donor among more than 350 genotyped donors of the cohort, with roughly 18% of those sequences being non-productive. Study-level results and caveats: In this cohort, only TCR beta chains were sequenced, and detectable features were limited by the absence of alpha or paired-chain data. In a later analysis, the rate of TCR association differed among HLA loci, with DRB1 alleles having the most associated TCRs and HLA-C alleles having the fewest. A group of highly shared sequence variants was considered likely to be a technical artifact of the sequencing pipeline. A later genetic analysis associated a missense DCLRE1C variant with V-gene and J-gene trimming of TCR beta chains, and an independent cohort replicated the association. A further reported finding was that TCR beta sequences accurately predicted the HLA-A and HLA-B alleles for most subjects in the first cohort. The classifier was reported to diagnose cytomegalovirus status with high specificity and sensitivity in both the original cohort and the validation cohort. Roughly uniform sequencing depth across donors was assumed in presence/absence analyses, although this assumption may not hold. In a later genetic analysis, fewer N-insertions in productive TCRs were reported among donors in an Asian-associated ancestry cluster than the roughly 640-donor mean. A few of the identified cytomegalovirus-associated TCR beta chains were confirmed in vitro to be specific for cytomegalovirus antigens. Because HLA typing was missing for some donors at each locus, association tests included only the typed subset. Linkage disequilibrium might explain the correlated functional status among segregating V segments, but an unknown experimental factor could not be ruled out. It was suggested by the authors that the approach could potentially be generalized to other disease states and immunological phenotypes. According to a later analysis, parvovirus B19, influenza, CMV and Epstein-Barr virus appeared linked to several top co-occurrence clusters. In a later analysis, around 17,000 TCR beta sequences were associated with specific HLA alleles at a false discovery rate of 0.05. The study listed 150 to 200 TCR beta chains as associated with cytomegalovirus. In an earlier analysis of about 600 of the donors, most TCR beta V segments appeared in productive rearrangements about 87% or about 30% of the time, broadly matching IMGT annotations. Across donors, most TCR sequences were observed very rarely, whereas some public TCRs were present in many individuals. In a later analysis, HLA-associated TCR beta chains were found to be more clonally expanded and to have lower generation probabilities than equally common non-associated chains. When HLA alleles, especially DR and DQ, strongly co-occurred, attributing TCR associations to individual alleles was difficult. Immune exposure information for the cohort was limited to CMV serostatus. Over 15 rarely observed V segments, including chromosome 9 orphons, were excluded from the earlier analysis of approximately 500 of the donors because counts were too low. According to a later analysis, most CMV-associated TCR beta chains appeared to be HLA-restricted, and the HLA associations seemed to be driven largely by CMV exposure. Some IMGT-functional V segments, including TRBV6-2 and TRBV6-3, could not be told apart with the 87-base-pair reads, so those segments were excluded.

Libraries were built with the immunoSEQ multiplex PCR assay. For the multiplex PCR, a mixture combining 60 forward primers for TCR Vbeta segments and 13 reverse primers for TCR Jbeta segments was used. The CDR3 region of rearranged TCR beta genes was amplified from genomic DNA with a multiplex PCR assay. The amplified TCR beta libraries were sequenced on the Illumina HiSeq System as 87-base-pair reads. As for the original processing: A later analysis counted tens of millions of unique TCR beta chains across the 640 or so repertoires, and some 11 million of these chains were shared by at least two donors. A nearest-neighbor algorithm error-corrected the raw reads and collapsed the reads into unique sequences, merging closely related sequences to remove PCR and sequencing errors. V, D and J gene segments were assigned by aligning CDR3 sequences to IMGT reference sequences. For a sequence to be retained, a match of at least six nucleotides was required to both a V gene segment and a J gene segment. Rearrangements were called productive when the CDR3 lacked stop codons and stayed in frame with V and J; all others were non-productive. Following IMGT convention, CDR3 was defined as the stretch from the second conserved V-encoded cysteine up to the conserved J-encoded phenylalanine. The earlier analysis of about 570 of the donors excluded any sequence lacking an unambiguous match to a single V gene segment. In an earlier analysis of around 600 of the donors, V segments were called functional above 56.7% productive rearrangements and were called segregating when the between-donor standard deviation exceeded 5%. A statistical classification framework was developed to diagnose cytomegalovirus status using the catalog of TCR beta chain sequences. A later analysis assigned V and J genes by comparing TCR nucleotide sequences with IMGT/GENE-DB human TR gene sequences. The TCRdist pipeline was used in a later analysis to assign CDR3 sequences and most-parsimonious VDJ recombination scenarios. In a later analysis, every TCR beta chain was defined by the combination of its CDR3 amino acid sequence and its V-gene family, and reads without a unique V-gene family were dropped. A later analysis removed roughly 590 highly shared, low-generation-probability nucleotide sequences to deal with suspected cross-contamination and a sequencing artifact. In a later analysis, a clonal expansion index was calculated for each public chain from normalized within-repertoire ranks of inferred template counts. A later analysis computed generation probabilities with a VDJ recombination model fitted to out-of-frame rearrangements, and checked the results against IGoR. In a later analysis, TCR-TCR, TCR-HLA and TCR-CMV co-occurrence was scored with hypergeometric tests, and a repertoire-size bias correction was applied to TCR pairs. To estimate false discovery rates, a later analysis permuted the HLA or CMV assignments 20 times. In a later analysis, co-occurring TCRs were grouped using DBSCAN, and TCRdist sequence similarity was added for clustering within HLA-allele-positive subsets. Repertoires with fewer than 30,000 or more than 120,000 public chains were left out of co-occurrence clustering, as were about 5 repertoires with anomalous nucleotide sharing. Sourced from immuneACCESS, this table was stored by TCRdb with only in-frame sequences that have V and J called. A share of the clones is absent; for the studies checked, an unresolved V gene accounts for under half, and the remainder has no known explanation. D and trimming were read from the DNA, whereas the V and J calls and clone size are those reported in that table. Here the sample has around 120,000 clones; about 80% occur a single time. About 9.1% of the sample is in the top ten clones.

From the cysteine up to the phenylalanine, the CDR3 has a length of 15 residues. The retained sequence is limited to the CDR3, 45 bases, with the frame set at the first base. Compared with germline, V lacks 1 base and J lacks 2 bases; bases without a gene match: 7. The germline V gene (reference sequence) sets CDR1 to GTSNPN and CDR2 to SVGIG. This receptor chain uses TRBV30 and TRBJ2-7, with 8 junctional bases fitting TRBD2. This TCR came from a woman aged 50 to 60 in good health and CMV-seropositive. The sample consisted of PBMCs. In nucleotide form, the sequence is TGTGCCTGGAGTGGACGGGGGGGGAGGGCCTACGAGCAGTACTTC. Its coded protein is CAWSGRGGRAYEQYF. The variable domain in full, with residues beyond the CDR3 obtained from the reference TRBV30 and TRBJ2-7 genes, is SQTIHQWPATLVQPVGSPLSLECTVEGTSNPNLYWYRQAAGRGLQLLFYSVGIGQISSEVPQNLSASRPQDRQFILSSKKLLLSDSGFYLCAWSGRGGRAYEQYFGPGTRLTVT.